A selection of T cell receptor beta chains follows, all from one sample in a study of T-cell memory formation after mild COVID-19. TCRdb used MiXCR to reprocess the 5' RACE reads, holding one entry per CDR3 protein. The data show 400,000 or so distinct CDR3 sequences, around 18% seen once. Sequenced input: PBMCs or a T cell subset sorted from them (not recorded which). These TCRs come from an adult woman who had mild COVID-19 (a few samples of this study predate the infection). Cell type and time point are not known. The CDR3 runs from the conserved cysteine through the conserved F or W. D genes are given only for firm matches. Size values are once, few and many counts, or a class for expanded clones, and some rows have none.

clone size	V gene	D gene	J gene	CDR3 DNA	CDR3 protein
-	TRBV29-1	TRBD1	TRBJ2-3	TGCAGCGTTGAAAGGGGGGGGACAGGGCCAGATACGCAGTATTTT	CSVERGGTGPDTQYF
few	TRBV12-5	-	TRBJ1-2	TGTGCTAGTGCCCTAGACAGTCTCTATGGCTACACCTTC	CASALDSLYGYTF
-	TRBV7-9	-	TRBJ1-1	TGTGCCAGCAGCTCACAGGGTGGGTACACTGAAGCTTTCTTT	CASSSQGGYTEAFF
few	TRBV7-3	TRBD1	TRBJ2-7	TGTGCCAGCAGCTTACAGGCCGGGAGACAGGGGGCCTACGAGCAGTACTTC	CASSLQAGRQGAYEQYF
few	TRBV3-1	TRBD1	TRBJ1-5	TGTGCCAGCAGCCGGGGAGACAGGGGAGGCAATCAGCCCCAGCATTTT	CASSRGDRGGNQPQHF
-	TRBV25-1	-	TRBJ2-6	TGTGCCAGCAGTGAATCCCCCCGCTGGAGCTCTGGGGCCAACGTCCTGACTTTC	CASSESPRWSSGANVLTF
-	TRBV21-1	-	TRBJ1-1	TGTGCCAGCAGCAATGGTTCGACAGGTAAAGCTTTCTTT	CASSNGSTGKAFF
-	TRBV7-6	TRBD1	TRBJ2-5	TGTGCCAGCAGCTTTGGTGACAGGGGGCCGGAGACCCAGTACTTC	CASSFGDRGPETQYF
few	TRBV20-1	-	TRBJ1-1	TGCAGTGCTAGATCCCGGGACATGAACACTGAAGCTTTCTTT	CSARSRDMNTEAFF
many	TRBV12-3/TRBV12-4	-	TRBJ2-7	TGTGCCAGCAGTTCCGAGGGTGTCGCCTACGAGCAGTACTTC	CASSSEGVAYEQYF
many	TRBV9	-	TRBJ2-3	TGTGCCAGCAGCGTAGGGGTGACGAGCACAGATACGCAGTATTTT	CASSVGVTSTDTQYF
-	TRBV7-9	-	TRBJ2-7	TGTGCCAGCAGCCCCCGTGACGACTACGAGCAGTACTTC	CASSPRDDYEQYF
-	TRBV7-9	-	TRBJ2-7	TGTGCCAGCAGCTTAGAGGGCAGGAACGAGCAGTACTTC	CASSLEGRNEQYF
few	TRBV5-1	-	TRBJ2-7	TGCGCCAGCAGCTTCGGTCGACAGAACTACGAGCAGTACTTC	CASSFGRQNYEQYF